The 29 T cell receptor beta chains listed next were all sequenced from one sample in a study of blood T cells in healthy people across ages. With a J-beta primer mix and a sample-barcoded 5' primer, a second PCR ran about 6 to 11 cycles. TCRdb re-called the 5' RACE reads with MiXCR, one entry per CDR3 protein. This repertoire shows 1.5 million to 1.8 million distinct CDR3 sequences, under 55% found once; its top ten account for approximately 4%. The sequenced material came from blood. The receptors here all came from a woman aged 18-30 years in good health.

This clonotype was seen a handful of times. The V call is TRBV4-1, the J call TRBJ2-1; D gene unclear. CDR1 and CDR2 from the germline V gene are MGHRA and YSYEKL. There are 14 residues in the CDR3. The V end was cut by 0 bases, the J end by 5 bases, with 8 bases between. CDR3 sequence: CASSQDSSNNEQFF. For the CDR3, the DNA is TGCGCCAGCAGCCAAGATTCCTCGAACAATGAGCAGTTCTTC.

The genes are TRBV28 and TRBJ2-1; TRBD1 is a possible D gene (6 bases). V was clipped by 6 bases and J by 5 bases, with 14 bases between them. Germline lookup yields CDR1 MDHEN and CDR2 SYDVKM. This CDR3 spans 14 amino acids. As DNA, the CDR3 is TGTGCCAGCAGCCCCGGGACATTCCACAATGAGCAGTTCTTC. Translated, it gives CASSPGTFHNEQFF. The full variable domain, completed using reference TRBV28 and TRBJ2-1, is DVKVTQSSRYLVKRTGEKVFLECVQDMDHENMFWYRQDPGLGLRLIYFSYDVKMKEKGDIPEGYSVSREKKERFSLILESASTNQTSMYLCASSPGTFHNEQFFGPGTRLTVL.

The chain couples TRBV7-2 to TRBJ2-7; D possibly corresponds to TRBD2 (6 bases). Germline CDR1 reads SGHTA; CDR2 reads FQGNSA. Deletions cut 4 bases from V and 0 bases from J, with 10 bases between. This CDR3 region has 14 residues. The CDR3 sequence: CASSSGLTSYEQYF. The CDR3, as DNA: TGTGCCAGCAGCTCCGGACTAACCTCCTACGAGCAGTACTTC.

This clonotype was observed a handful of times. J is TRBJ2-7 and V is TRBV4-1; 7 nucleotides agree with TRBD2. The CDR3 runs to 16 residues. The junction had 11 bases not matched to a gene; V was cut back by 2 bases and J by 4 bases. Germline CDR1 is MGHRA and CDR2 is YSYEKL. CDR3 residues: CASSQSWAGVSYEQYF. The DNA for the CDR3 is TGCGCCAGCAGCCAATCCTGGGCGGGGGTTTCGTACGAGCAGTACTTC.

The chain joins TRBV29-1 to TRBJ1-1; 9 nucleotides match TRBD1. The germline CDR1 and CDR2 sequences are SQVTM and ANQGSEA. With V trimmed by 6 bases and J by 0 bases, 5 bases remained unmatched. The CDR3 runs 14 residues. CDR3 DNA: TGCAGCGTAATTGGACAGGGGATGAACACTGAAGCTTTCTTT. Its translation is CSVIGQGMNTEAFF.

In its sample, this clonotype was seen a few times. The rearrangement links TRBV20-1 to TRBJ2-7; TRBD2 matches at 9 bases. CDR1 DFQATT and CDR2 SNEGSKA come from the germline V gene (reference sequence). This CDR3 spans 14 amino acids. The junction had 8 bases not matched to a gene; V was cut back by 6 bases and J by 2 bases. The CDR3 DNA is TGCAGTGCCGGAAGCGGGGGGCCAACCTACGAGCAGTACTTC. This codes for CSAGSGGPTYEQYF.

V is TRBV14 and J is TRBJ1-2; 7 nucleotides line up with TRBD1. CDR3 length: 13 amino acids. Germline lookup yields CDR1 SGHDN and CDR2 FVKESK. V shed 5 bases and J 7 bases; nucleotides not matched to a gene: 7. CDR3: CASSSGTALGYTF. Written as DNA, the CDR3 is TGTGCCAGCAGCTCCGGGACAGCGCTTGGCTACACCTTC. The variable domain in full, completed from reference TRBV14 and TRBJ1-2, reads EAGVTQFPSHSVIEKGQTVTLRCDPISGHDNLYWYRRVMGKEIKFLLHFVKESKQDESGMPNNRFLAERTGGTYSTLKVQPAELEDSGVYFCASSSGTALGYTFGSGTRLTVV.

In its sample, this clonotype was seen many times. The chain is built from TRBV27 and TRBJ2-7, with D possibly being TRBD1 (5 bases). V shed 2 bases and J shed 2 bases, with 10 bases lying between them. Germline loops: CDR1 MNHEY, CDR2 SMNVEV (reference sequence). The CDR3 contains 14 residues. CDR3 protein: CASSLAPGTYEQYF. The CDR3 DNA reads TGTGCCAGCAGTTTAGCCCCAGGGACCTACGAGCAGTACTTC.

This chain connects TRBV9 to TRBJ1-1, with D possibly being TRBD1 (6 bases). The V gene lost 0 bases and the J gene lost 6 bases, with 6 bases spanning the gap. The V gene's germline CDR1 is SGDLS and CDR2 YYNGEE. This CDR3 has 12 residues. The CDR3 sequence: CASSVGTAEAFF. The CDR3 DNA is TGTGCCAGCAGCGTAGGGACAGCTGAAGCTTTCTTT.

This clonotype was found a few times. This CDR3 reads CASSLTGGSGTDTQYF. CDR3 nucleotides: TGTGCCAGCAGCTTAACAGGGGGCTCTGGCACAGATACGCAGTATTTT. This chain links TRBV7-9 with TRBJ2-3, with 9 bases aligning to TRBD1. The CDR3 contains 16 residues. Losses at the gene ends were 2 bases for V and 1 base for J; bases not matched to a gene: 4. Looked up from germline, CDR1 is SEHNR and CDR2 is FQNEAQ (reference sequence).

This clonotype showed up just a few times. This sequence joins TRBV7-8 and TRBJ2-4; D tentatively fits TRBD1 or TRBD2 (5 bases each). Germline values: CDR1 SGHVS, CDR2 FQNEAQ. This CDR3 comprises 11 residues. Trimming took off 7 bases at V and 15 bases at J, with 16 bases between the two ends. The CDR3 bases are TGTGCCAGCACCCCTGGGGGAAATTTGTACTTC. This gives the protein CASTPGGNLYF.

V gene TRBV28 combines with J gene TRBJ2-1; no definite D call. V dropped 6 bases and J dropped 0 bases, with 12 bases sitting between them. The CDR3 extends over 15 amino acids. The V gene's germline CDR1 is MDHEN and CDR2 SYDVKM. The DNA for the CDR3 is TGTGCCAGCAGCCTATACTACACCTCCTACAATGAGCAGTTCTTC. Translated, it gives CASSLYYTSYNEQFF.

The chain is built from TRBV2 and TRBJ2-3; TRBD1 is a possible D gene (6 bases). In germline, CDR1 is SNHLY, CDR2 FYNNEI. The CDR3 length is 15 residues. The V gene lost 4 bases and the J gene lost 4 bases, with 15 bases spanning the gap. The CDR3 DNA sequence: TGTGCCAGCAGTGTCGGGACAACCGCGTCAGATACGCAGTATTTT. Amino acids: CASSVGTTASDTQYF.

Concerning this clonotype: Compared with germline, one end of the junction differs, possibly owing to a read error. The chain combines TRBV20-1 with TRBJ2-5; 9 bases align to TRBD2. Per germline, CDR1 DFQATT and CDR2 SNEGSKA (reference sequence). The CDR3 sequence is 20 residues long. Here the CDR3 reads CRARDLGAYVSGRLGETQYF. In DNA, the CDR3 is TGCAGAGCTAGAGATTTGGGGGCCTATGTTAGCGGGAGACTGGGAGAGACCCAGTACTTC.

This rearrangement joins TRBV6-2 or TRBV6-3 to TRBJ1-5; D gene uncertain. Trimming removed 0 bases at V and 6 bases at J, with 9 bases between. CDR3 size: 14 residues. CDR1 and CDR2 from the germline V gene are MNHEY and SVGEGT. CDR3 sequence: CASSYSTFRQPQHF. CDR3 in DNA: TGTGCCAGCAGTTACTCGACGTTCCGTCAGCCCCAGCATTTT.

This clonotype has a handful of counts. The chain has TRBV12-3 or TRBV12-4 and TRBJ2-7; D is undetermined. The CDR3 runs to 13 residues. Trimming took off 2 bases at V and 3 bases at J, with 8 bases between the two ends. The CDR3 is CASSLTPIYEQYF. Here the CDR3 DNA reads TGTGCCAGCAGTTTAACTCCTATCTACGAGCAGTACTTC.

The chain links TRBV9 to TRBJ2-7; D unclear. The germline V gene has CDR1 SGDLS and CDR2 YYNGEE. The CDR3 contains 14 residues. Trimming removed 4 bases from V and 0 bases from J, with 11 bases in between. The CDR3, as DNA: TGTGCCAGCAGCAACGGACGGATCTCCTACGAGCAGTACTTC. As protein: CASSNGRISYEQYF.

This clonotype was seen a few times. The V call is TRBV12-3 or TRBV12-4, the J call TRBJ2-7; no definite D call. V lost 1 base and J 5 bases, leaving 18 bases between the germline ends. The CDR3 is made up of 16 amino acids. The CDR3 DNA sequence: TGTGCCAGCAGTTTAGGAGGTTGGGGTAATACCGACGAGCAGTACTTC. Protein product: CASSLGGWGNTDEQYF.

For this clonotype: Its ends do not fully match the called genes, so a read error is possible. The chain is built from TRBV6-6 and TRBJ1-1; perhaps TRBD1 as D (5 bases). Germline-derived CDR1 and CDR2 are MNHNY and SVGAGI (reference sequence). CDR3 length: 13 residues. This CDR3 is CVSSRQRDTEAFF. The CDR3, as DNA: TGTGTCAGCAGTCGACAGCGAGACACTGAAGCTTTCTTT.

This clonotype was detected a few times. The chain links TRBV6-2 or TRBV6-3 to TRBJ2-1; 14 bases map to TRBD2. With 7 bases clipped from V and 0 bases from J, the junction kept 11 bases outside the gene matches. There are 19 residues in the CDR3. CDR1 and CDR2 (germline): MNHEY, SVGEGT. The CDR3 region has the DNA TGTGCCAGCATAACTTCGGGACTAGCGGGAGTCAGCTCCTACAATGAGCAGTTCTTC. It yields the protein CASITSGLAGVSSYNEQFF.

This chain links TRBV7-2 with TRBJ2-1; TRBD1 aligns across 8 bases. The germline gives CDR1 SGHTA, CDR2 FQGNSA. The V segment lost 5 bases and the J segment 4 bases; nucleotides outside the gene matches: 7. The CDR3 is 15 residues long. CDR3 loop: CASSPWDRTYNEQFF. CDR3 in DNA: TGTGCCAGCAGCCCATGGGACAGGACATACAATGAGCAGTTCTTC. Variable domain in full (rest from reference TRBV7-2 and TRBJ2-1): GAGVSQSPSNKVTEKGKDVELRCDPISGHTALYWYRQSLGQGLEFLIYFQGNSAPDKSGLPSDRFSAERTGGSVSTLTIQRTQQEDSAVYLCASSPWDRTYNEQFFGPGTRLTVL.

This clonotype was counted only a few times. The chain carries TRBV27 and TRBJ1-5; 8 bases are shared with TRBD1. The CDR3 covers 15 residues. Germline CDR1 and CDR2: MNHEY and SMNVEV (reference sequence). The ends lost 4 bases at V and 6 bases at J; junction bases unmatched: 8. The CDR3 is CASSYSGGLGQPQHF. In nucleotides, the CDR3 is TGTGCCAGCAGTTATTCAGGGGGCTTGGGTCAGCCCCAGCATTTT.

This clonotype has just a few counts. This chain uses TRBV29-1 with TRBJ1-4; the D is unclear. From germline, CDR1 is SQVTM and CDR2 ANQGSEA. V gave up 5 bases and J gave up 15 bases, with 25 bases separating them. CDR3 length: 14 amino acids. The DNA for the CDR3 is TGCAGCGTTTCCCTCCGCCAGCCCAAGGTCGAAATGTTTTTT. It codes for CSVSLRQPKVEMFF.

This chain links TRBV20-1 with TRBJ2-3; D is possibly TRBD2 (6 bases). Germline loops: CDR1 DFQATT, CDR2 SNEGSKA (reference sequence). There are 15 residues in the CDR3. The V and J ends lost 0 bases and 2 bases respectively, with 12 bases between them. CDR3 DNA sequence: TGCAGTGCTAGAGATCTAGGAGGGTACACAGATACGCAGTATTTT. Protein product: CSARDLGGYTDTQYF.

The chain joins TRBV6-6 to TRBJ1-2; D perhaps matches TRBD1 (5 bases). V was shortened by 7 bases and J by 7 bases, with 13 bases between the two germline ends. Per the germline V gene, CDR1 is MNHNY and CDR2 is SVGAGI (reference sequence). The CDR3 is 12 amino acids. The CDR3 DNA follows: TGTGCCAGCAACTTAATGGGGGGTGGCTACACCTTC. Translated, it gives CASNLMGGGYTF.

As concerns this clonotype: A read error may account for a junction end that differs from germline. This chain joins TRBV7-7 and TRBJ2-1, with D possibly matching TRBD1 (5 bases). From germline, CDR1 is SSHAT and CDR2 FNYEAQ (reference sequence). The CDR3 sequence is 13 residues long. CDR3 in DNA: TGTGCTAGCAGCGCAGGGATAGGGGATGAGCAGTTCTTC. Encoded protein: CASSAGIGDEQFF.

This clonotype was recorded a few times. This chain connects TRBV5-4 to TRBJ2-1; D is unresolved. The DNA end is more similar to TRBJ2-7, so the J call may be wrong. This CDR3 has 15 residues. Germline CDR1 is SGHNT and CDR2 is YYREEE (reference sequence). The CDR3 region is CASSPTGDSYNEQYF. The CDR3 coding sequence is TGTGCCAGCAGCCCGACTGGCGACTCCTACAATGAGCAGTACTTC.

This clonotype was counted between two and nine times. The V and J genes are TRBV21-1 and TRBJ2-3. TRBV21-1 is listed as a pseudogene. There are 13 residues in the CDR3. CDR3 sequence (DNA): TGTGCCAGCAGCAAAGAGGGTTCAGATACGCAGTATTTT. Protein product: CASSKEGSDTQYF.

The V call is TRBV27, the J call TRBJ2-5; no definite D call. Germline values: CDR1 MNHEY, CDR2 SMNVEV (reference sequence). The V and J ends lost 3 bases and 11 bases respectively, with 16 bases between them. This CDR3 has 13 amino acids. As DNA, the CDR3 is TGTGCCAGCAGTTTCTTTAATGGGAATGAGCAGTACTTC. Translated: CASSFFNGNEQYF.